The rows below give T cell receptor beta chains drawn from one sample of a study of human T cells and chemical hapten exposure. TCRdb recomputed calls from the RACE reads with MiXCR, one row per CDR3 protein. The table lists 55,000 to 75,000 distinct CDR3 sequences, around 7% of them singletons, with around 1.6% in the top ten. The starting material was whole blood, obtained in connection with sensitization to the hapten diphenylcyclopropenone (DPC). Receptors were obtained from a woman in her twenties or thirties with alopecia areata. Some clones in this sample may be carry-over from other donors' samples. Both conserved end residues are part of each CDR3. Fields, in order: clone size, V gene, J gene, D gene, CDR3 DNA, CDR3 protein. A D gene is named only where the DNA matches it firmly. Some rows mark clone size as missing; the rest say once, few, many or name a class of expanded clone.

many	TRBV18	TRBJ2-3	TRBD1	TGTGCCAGCTCCCAGGGGGCGAGAACAGATACGCAGTATTTT	CASSQGARTDTQYF
many	TRBV29-1	TRBJ1-2	-	TGCAGCGTTGAGGGCACTAACTATGGCTACACCTTC	CSVEGTNYGYTF
many	TRBV3-1	TRBJ2-1	-	TGTGCCAGCAGCCAAGAGGGGAGCAGGAGCTCCTACAATGAGCAGTTCTTC	CASSQEGSRSSYNEQFF
many	TRBV29-1	TRBJ2-3	TRBD2	TGCAGCGTGGGGGGTAGCGGGGGGGCAACAGATACGCAGTATTTT	CSVGGSGGATDTQYF
few	TRBV9	TRBJ2-3	-	TGTGCCAGCGGGGGATTGAGTACAGATACGCAGTATTTT	CASGGLSTDTQYF
many	TRBV20-1	TRBJ2-7	-	TGCAGTGCTAGACAGGGATCCTACGAGCAGTACTTC	CSARQGSYEQYF
-	TRBV2	TRBJ1-1	TRBD1	TGTGCCAGCAGCCGTGGGACAGGCGGCTTAGCGAACACTGAAGCTTTCTTT	CASSRGTGGLANTEAFF
many	TRBV2	TRBJ1-1	-	TGTGCCAGCAGTGGCCAGTGGGATTACACTGAAGCTTTCTTT	CASSGQWDYTEAFF
many	TRBV5-6	TRBJ2-5	TRBD2	TGTGCCAGCAGCCGAGGACTAGCGGGGGGCCCAAACCAAGAGACCCAGTACTTC	CASSRGLAGGPNQETQYF
many	TRBV27	TRBJ1-2	-	TGTGCCAGCAGTAGGGACCGAACCCTAAACTATGGCTACACCTTC	CASSRDRTLNYGYTF
few	TRBV7-6	TRBJ2-3	-	TGTGCCAGCAGCTTAGCGGGGGGTACCAACACAGATACGCAGTATTTT	CASSLAGGTNTDTQYF
many	TRBV2	TRBJ1-3	TRBD1	TGTGCCAGCCGAAACAGGGGAAGCTCTGGAAACACCATATATTTT	CASRNRGSSGNTIYF
many	TRBV6-6	TRBJ2-7	TRBD1	TGTGCCAGCAGTCCTCGGCAGGGGGCGGACTACGAGCAGTACTTC	CASSPRQGADYEQYF
few	TRBV6-5	TRBJ2-6	-	TGTGCCAGCAGTTACGGCTTGGGGGCGTCTGGGGCCAACGTCCTGACTTTC	CASSYGLGASGANVLTF
few	TRBV3-1	TRBJ1-2	-	TGTGCCAGCAGCCAAACCGACACATATGGCTACACCTTC	CASSQTDTYGYTF
many	TRBV12-3/TRBV12-4	TRBJ2-3	TRBD2	TGTGCCAGCAGTTTAAGGGGACGGACTAGCGGGACAGATACGCAGTATTTT	CASSLRGRTSGTDTQYF
once	TRBV25-1	TRBJ1-2	TRBD1	TGTGCCAGCAGGGGGACAGGGCGGAACTATGGCGACACCTTC	CASRGTGRNYGDTF
many	TRBV6-5	TRBJ2-3	-	TGTGCCAGCAGTCTCCGGGACTCCCCTCCCACAGATACGCAGTATTTT	CASSLRDSPPTDTQYF
many	TRBV6-1	TRBJ2-7	-	TGTGCCAGCAGCGGAGCCTACGAGCAGTACTTC	CASSGAYEQYF
many	TRBV10-3	TRBJ1-1	-	TGTGCCATCAGTGAGTCGAGTGAGGGGGACACTGAAGCTTTCTTT	CAISESSEGDTEAFF